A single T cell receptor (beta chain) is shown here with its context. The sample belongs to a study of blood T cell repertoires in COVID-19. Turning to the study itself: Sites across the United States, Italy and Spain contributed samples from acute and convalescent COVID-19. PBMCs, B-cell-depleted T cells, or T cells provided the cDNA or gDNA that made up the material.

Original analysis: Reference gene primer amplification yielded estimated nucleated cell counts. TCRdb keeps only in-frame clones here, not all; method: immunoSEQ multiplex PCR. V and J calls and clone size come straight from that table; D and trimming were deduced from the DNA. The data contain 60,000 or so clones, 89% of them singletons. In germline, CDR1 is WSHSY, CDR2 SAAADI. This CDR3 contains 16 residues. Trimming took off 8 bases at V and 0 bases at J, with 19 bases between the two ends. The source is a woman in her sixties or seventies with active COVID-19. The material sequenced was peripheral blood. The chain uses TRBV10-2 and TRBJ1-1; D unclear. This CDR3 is CASLKPTQPMNTEAFF. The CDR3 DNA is TGCGCCAGCTTAAAACCGACACAGCCCATGAACACTGAAGCTTTCTTT.